This TCR beta chain was recovered during a study of a mutant IDH1 vaccine in newly diagnosed glioma listed by TCRdb under 2021. For the wider study: Vaccination began 4-6 weeks after radiotherapy alone, or alongside temozolomide cycles in the chemotherapy-containing groups. The roughly 34 treated patients were approximately 62% male and roughly 40% female, with a mean age of around 40 years. Prior to enrollment, standard therapy consisting of radiotherapy alone, temozolomide alone, or radiochemotherapy with temozolomide had been administered to patients, with the combination being received by most patients. The week-35 safety follow-up was designated visit V12, and the week-47 end of study was designated visit V13. Six visits were used for peripheral blood collection: V03 (baseline), V05, V07, V10, V12 and V13. Longitudinal TCRB deep sequencing was done for 25 treated patients, wherever samples were available for exploratory analyses. General study outcomes and caveats: Pseudoprogression appeared unrelated to alterations in the top peripheral T cell clonotypes detected by TCRB sequencing. It was noted by the authors that analyses of patient blood samples could not be reproduced owing to sample limitations. Availability determined which PBMC samples were chosen for TCRB deep sequencing. Immune responses induced by the vaccine were seen in roughly 95% of patients across multiple MHC alleles.

Note on this clone: Its cognate antigen has yet to be identified. No clone much larger than this one lies a single base away; base qualities are absent.

The method was the immunoSEQ multiplex PCR assay. The hsTCRB Kit was used according to the manufacturer's protocol to amplify rearranged TCR beta chain sequences. Sequencing of TCRB libraries was carried out on an Illumina MiSeq. For the original study's pipeline: The proprietary platform of the kit vendor was used for demultiplexing, trimming and gene mapping. The source is immuneACCESS, and TCRdb retained only in-frame sequences with V and J called. Part of the clones is not carried over; for the studies checked, unresolved V genes explain less than half of this, and the remainder is unexplained. V and J calls and clone size are given by that table; D and trimming were obtained from the DNA. The sample includes about 85,000 clones, with 89% observed a single time. Over 0.7% of the sample goes to the ten largest clones. The sample's time point, from its label and the paper: week 47, end of study. Every vaccine dose consisted of 300 ug of a 20-mer mutant IDH1 peptide in Montanide, administered subcutaneously together with topical imiquimod. Eight vaccinations were administered to patients in weeks 1, 3, 5, 7, 11, 15, 19 and 23, corresponding to visits V03 through V10. Donors had newly diagnosed WHO grade 3 or 4 IDH1-mutant astrocytomas with loss of nuclear ATRX. The samples were drawn from NOA16, a multicentre, single-arm, open-label phase I trial in Germany that tested a mutant IDH1 peptide vaccine in humans for the first time. The DNeasy Blood and Tissue Kit was used to extract genomic DNA from EDTA blood for TCRB sequencing.

The CDR3 runs 15 amino acids, cysteine and phenylalanine included. The retained sequence is limited to the CDR3, 45 bases, with the frame set at the first base. V loses 0 bases at its end and J loses 6 bases; junction bases beyond the gene matches: 3. As encoded in the germline V gene, CDR1 is MNHEY while CDR2 is SVGAGI. The rearrangement combines TRBV6-5 with TRBJ1-5; TRBD1 agrees with 9 junctional bases. The origin of this receptor is a woman aged 45 to 65 with glioma. Sequences were derived from PBMCs, sampled from a glioma patient whose treatment included an IDH1 peptide vaccine. At the DNA level, the sequence is TGTGCCAGCAGTTACTCCCGGGACAGGGTTCAGCCCCAGCATTTT. It translates as CASSYSRDRVQPQHF.